The T cell receptor (beta chain) under discussion was sequenced for a study of glioma-infiltrating T cells after dendritic cell vaccination. Study details: Glioblastoma patients came from Phase I and II dendritic cell vaccination trials. Patients received autologous tumor lysate-pulsed dendritic cell vaccination between about 2002 and 2012.

Amplification used 60 V beta primers and 13 J beta primers. Generated by immunoSEQ multiplex PCR, the TCRdb table keeps only in-frame clones and is missing some. Among tens of thousands of clones listed, over 75% were seen once. This clonotype originated in a human donor with glioblastoma. Sample: blood, taken before dendritic cell vaccination.

The CDR3 region has the DNA TGTGCTAGTGGTTTCGCAGGGCAATTCTATGGCTACACCTTC. This codes for CASGFAGQFYGYTF. This rearrangement joins TRBV12-5 to TRBJ1-2; tentative D call: TRBD1 (5 bases). CDR1 is LGHNT and CDR2 is FRNRAP in the germline V gene. Trimming took off 3 bases at V and 4 bases at J, with 12 bases between the two ends. The CDR3 totals 14 residues.